This TCR beta chain was captured by sequencing in a study of PD-1 blockade in classical Hodgkin lymphoma. Findings and limits, study-wide: With respect to the repertoire differences, their causes, possibly disease activity or prior therapy, remain undefined.

As regards this clone: The antigen is undetermined.

Assay used: immunoSEQ multiplex PCR; TCRdb lists only in-frame clones, some missing. The repertoire holds more than 1,500 clones, with approximately 57% as singletons. The germline V and J ends were trimmed by 4 bases and 1 base, with 13 bases remaining between them. The CDR3 runs 15 residues. The V gene's germline CDR1 is ENHRY and CDR2 SYGVKD. Every single patient, without exception, relapsed after autologous stem cell transplantation, and brentuximab vedotin exposure varied. Isolation of CD8+ T cells from thawed PBMCs used magnetic negative selection. Responses achieved at best were complete response, partial response or progressive disease.

Material: CD8+ T cells from blood, obtained at baseline. This chain connects TRBV10-3 to TRBJ2-5; TRBD1 might be the D (6 bases). The source is a human donor with classical Hodgkin lymphoma. DNA for the CDR3: TGTGCCATCAGTGTAGGGATAGGGGGCCAAGAGACCCAGTACTTC. Translation: CAISVGIGGQETQYF.